These T cell receptor beta chains were read from a single sample in a study of blood T cell repertoires in COVID-19. The table came from immunoSEQ multiplex PCR; TCRdb's copy has only in-frame clones and leaves some out. The table has roughly 100,000 clones, roughly 90% seen once. The sequenced sample consisted of peripheral blood. Receptor source: a human donor in a cohort sampled during active COVID-19. Each CDR3 is given with its conserved first and last residue. A D gene is named only where the DNA matches it firmly. Only part of the rows carry a size: once, few, many, or a class if the clone is expanded.

J: TRBJ2-3
V: TRBV6-2/TRBV6-3
size: -
D: -
DNA: TGTGCCAGCAGTTACTCTGGACTCCCTCCTCGCGATACGCAGTATTTT
CDR3: CASSYSGLPPRDTQYF

J: TRBJ2-5
V: TRBV24-1
size: -
D: -
DNA: TGTGCCACCAGTGAGGGGGCAGGGGAGACCCAGTACTTC
CDR3: CATSEGAGETQYF

J: TRBJ2-3
V: TRBV10-2
size: -
D: -
DNA: TGCGCCAGCAGTGACGTAGCGTACCAGTATTTT
CDR3: CASSDVAYQYF

J: TRBJ1-1
V: TRBV19
size: -
D: -
DNA: TGTGCCAGTAGTAGAGCGGGTGAGCACACTGAAGCTTTCTTT
CDR3: CASSRAGEHTEAFF

J: TRBJ1-5
V: TRBV9
size: -
D: -
DNA: TGTGCCAGCAGCAGGGGGGGGACTAGCAATCAGCCCCAGCATTTT
CDR3: CASSRGGTSNQPQHF

J: TRBJ2-1
V: TRBV7-8
size: -
D: TRBD2
DNA: TGTGCCAGCAGCCCGTTAGCGGGGGCGAGGGACCATGAGCAGTTCTTC
CDR3: CASSPLAGARDHEQFF

J: TRBJ2-3
V: TRBV7-9
size: -
D: TRBD2
DNA: TGTGCCAGCAGCCTTCAGCGGGGGGGCACAGATACGCAGTATTTT
CDR3: CASSLQRGGTDTQYF

J: TRBJ2-5
V: TRBV7-9
size: -
D: TRBD1
DNA: TGTGCCAGCAGCTCACGGGACAGGGAAGAGACCCAGTACTTC
CDR3: CASSSRDREETQYF

J: TRBJ2-2
V: TRBV3-1/TRBV3-2
size: -
D: -
DNA: TGTGCCAGCAGCCAACCCGGTTTTGAGAGTGGGGAGCTGTTTTTT
CDR3: CASSQPGFESGELFF

J: TRBJ2-6
V: TRBV4-1
size: -
D: -
DNA: TGCGCCAGCAGCCAAGTCCACTCGGGGTCCGGGGCCAACGTCCTGACTTTC
CDR3: CASSQVHSGSGANVLTF

J: TRBJ2-5
V: TRBV6-5
size: -
D: -
DNA: TGTGCCAGCAGTTACTCATTGGGGGGACCGGCGGAGACCCAGTACTTC
CDR3: CASSYSLGGPAETQYF

J: TRBJ2-3
V: TRBV7-9
size: -
D: -
DNA: TGTGCCAGCGGAGTGGTAGAGAGCACAGATACGCAGTATTTT
CDR3: CASGVVESTDTQYF

J: TRBJ2-1
V: TRBV25-1
size: -
D: TRBD2
DNA: TGTGCCAGCATAGCGGGAGGGCTAGGTGAGCAGTTCTTC
CDR3: CASIAGGLGEQFF

J: TRBJ2-7
V: TRBV4-2
size: -
D: -
DNA: TGTGCCAGCAGCCCCACAGGCTACGAGCAGTACTTC
CDR3: CASSPTGYEQYF

J: TRBJ1-1
V: TRBV7-9
size: -
D: TRBD1
DNA: TGTGCCAGCAGCTTAGAGGGTCGGACAGGGAAAGCTTTCTTT
CDR3: CASSLEGRTGKAFF

J: TRBJ2-3
V: TRBV18
size: once
D: TRBD1
DNA: TGTGCCAGCTACCGGCAGGGGGCAGATACGCAGTATTTT
CDR3: CASYRQGADTQYF

J: TRBJ2-1
V: TRBV7-3
size: -
D: TRBD2
DNA: TGTGCCAGCAAAGGCGGGGGGTACAATGAGCAGTTCTTC
CDR3: CASKGGGYNEQFF

J: TRBJ1-1
V: TRBV5-1
size: -
D: -
DNA: TGCGCCAGCAGCTTGGATGAGTCAGGGACACACTCATACAAAGCTTTCTTT
CDR3: CASSLDESGTHSYKAFF

J: TRBJ2-5
V: TRBV28
size: -
D: TRBD2
DNA: TGTGCCAGCAGTTTATGGCGGGCGGGAGGGCAAGGAGAGACCCAGTACTTC
CDR3: CASSLWRAGGQGETQYF

J: TRBJ1-2
V: TRBV19
size: -
D: -
DNA: TGTGCCAGTAGTACCGGGATCTCAAAGAGATATGGCTACACCTTC
CDR3: CASSTGISKRYGYTF

J: TRBJ2-7
V: TRBV2
size: -
D: -
DNA: TGTGCCAGCAGTGAAGGTAGGGGTCAGCAGTACTTC
CDR3: CASSEGRGQQYF

J: TRBJ1-1
V: TRBV18
size: -
D: TRBD1
DNA: TGTGCCAGCTCACCGACCTCAGGGGGGAGCATGAACACTGAAGCTTTCTTT
CDR3: CASSPTSGGSMNTEAFF

J: TRBJ2-3
V: TRBV4-1
size: -
D: TRBD1
DNA: TGCGCCAGCAGCCAACCACTAAAGGGACAGGGGAGGGCAGATACGCAGTATTTT
CDR3: CASSQPLKGQGRADTQYF

J: TRBJ2-7
V: TRBV29-1
size: -
D: TRBD1
DNA: TGCAGCGTCGGACAGGGAACTTCCTACGAGCAGTACTTC
CDR3: CSVGQGTSYEQYF

J: TRBJ1-2
V: TRBV4-3
size: -
D: -
DNA: TGCGCCAGCAGCCAAGAATCGGGGTATGGCTACACCTTC
CDR3: CASSQESGYGYTF

J: TRBJ1-1
V: TRBV18
size: -
D: -
DNA: TGTGCCAGCTCACCAGCGGGTGGATACACTGAAGCTTTCTTT
CDR3: CASSPAGGYTEAFF

J: TRBJ2-2
V: TRBV29-1
size: -
D: TRBD2
DNA: TGCAGCGTGGGACTAGCGGGTCACGGGGAGCTGTTTTTT
CDR3: CSVGLAGHGELFF

J: TRBJ2-5
V: TRBV28
size: -
D: TRBD2
DNA: TGTGCCAGCAGTTTACAGGGCGGGAGCAACCAAGAGACCCAGTACTTC
CDR3: CASSLQGGSNQETQYF

J: TRBJ1-1
V: TRBV5-6
size: -
D: TRBD1
DNA: TGTGCCAGCAGCTTGGTAGGGTCCCGGACAGGGGGCACTGAAGCTTTCTTT
CDR3: CASSLVGSRTGGTEAFF

J: TRBJ2-5
V: TRBV19
size: -
D: -
DNA: TGTGCCAGTATGGCCGCGCTGGGCTTCCAAGAGACCCAGTACTTC
CDR3: CASMAALGFQETQYF

J: TRBJ2-1
V: TRBV7-8
size: -
D: TRBD2
DNA: TGTGCCAGCAGCTTAAGCCCGGGGGCGGGGGGGCGCGATGAGCAGTTCTTC
CDR3: CASSLSPGAGGRDEQFF

J: TRBJ1-2
V: TRBV11-2
size: -
D: TRBD1
DNA: TGTGCCAGCAGCTTAGAACTGGACAGGAGATATGGCTACACCTTC
CDR3: CASSLELDRRYGYTF

J: TRBJ2-2
V: TRBV11-2
size: -
D: TRBD2
DNA: TGTGCCAGCAGCTTAGAAGTCTCGGGGGGGCCAAGCGGGGAGCTGTTTTTT
CDR3: CASSLEVSGGPSGELFF

J: TRBJ2-1
V: TRBV7-9
size: -
D: -
DNA: TGTGCCAGCAGCTTAGAATTGGCAGGGCGGATTGGCAATGAGCAGTTCTTC
CDR3: CASSLELAGRIGNEQFF

J: TRBJ1-2
V: TRBV4-2
size: -
D: -
DNA: TGTGCCAGCAGCCAAGATGGACAGCTCTATGGCTACACCTTC
CDR3: CASSQDGQLYGYTF

J: TRBJ2-5
V: TRBV28
size: -
D: -
DNA: TGTGCCAGCAGTTTCGGGTCGGGAGTATACTTC
CDR3: CASSFGSGVYF

J: TRBJ2-7
V: TRBV4-3
size: -
D: -
DNA: TGCGCCAGCAGCCAAGTTCTACTAGGGACCTACGAGCAGTACTTC
CDR3: CASSQVLLGTYEQYF

J: TRBJ1-5
V: TRBV2
size: -
D: -
DNA: TGTGCCAGCAGTGAAAGTGGGGCAGGGAGGAATCAGCCCCAGCATTTT
CDR3: CASSESGAGRNQPQHF

J: TRBJ1-5
V: TRBV21-1
size: -
D: -
DNA: TGTGCCAGCAGAGGGAGAGGAGACCAGCCCCAGCATTTT
CDR3: CASRGRGDQPQHF

J: TRBJ2-1
V: TRBV6-6
size: -
D: -
DNA: TGTGCCAGCAGTTACCCCGACTCCCTTGGGGAGCAGTTCTTC
CDR3: CASSYPDSLGEQFF

J: TRBJ2-4
V: TRBV6-5
size: -
D: TRBD1
DNA: TGTGCCAGCAGGATCGACAGGGCGCCCAAAAACATTCAGTACTTC
CDR3: CASRIDRAPKNIQYF

J: TRBJ1-1
V: TRBV19
size: -
D: -
DNA: TGTGCCAGTAGTCCCTCAATCGGGGGGCTCACTGAAGCTTTCTTT
CDR3: CASSPSIGGLTEAFF

J: TRBJ1-4
V: TRBV5-3
size: -
D: -
DNA: TGTGCCAGAAGCTCTCCAAAAGCAGGGGAAAAACTGTTTTTT
CDR3: CARSSPKAGEKLFF

J: TRBJ2-7
V: TRBV5-4
size: -
D: -
DNA: TGTGCCAGCAGCTTGGATGGGGGCTTAGGTGAGCAGTACTTC
CDR3: CASSLDGGLGEQYF

J: TRBJ2-2
V: TRBV19
size: -
D: -
DNA: TGTGCCAGTCAGACAGTGTCTGGCGCCGGGGAGCTGTTTTTT
CDR3: CASQTVSGAGELFF